The next 28 T cell receptor beta chains were all read from a single sample in a study of shared clonotypes between healthy human individuals. Libraries were prepared by immunoSEQ multiplex PCR; TCRdb keeps only in-frame clonotypes and omits some of them. The sample holds about 2.3 million clones, 85% to 95% seen once. Sequenced sample: naive CD4+ T cells from PBMCs. The subset: CD45RA+ positively selected. These receptors originate from a man aged 18 to 29 in good health. Some clones in this sample may be carry-over from other donors' samples.

This chain connects TRBV28 to TRBJ2-2; 8 nucleotides line up with TRBD2. Germline V gene data show CDR1 as MDHEN and CDR2 as SYDVKM. The ends lost 4 bases at V and 5 bases at J; junction bases unmatched: 6. The CDR3 has 15 amino acids. CDR3: CASSSPGGRTGELFF. Written as DNA, the CDR3 is TGTGCCAGCAGTTCCCCGGGAGGGCGGACCGGGGAGCTGTTTTTT.

The CDR3: CASRTGMFYEQYF. Here the CDR3 DNA reads TGTGCCAGCAGGACAGGGATGTTCTACGAGCAGTACTTC. This chain uses TRBV6-6 with TRBJ2-7; 7 bases match TRBD1. Germline V lookup: CDR1 MNHNY, CDR2 SVGAGI (reference sequence). The CDR3 length is 13 residues. V dropped 6 bases and J dropped 3; count of bases not matched to a gene: 5.

In regard to this clone: Within the sample, other DNA sequences also encode this same CDR3. The chain has TRBV5-1 and TRBJ2-1; weak D call: TRBD1 (5 bases). The germline V gene has CDR1 SGHRS and CDR2 YFSETQ. Trimming stripped 0 bases from V and 4 bases from J, with 8 bases between. The CDR3 is made up of 14 amino acids. The CDR3 DNA sequence: TGCGCCAGCAGCTTGGGTGGGGCTTACAATGAGCAGTTCTTC. This encodes CASSLGGAYNEQFF.

This clone appeared once. Other nucleotide sequences in the sample specify the same CDR3. The J gene is TRBJ1-6, the V gene TRBV5-1; TRBD1 agrees at 9 bases. The CDR3 contains 14 residues. Trimming took 3 bases from V and 7 from J; bases not matched to a gene: 2. Germline V gene sequence: CDR1 SGHRS, CDR2 YFSETQ. The CDR3 DNA sequence: TGCGCCAGCAGCTCTGGACAGGGGAATTCACCCCTCCACTTT. As protein: CASSSGQGNSPLHF.

V usage is TRBV20-1 and J usage is TRBJ2-6; no clear D gene. V lost 4 bases and J 7 bases, leaving 2 bases between the germline ends. From germline, CDR1 is DFQATT and CDR2 SNEGSKA (reference sequence). The CDR3 contains 10 residues. The CDR3 reads CSAIANVLTF. Here the CDR3 DNA reads TGCAGTGCTATTGCCAACGTCCTGACTTTC.

J is TRBJ2-5 and V is TRBV7-8, with 8 bases that match TRBD1. The CDR3 contains 17 residues. Germline lookup yields CDR1 SGHVS and CDR2 FQNEAQ. Unmatched junction bases numbered 10, after V lost 1 base and J lost 3 bases. CDR3 region: CASSLVGPGGLEETQYF. The CDR3 DNA sequence: TGTGCCAGCAGCTTAGTTGGGCCAGGGGGCTTGGAAGAGACCCAGTACTTC.

The rearrangement links TRBV9 to TRBJ1-3; 7 nucleotides match TRBD1. Germline V gives CDR1 SGDLS, CDR2 YYNGEE. V trimming: 0 bases; J trimming: 4 bases; junction bases outside the gene matches: 7. The CDR3 runs 16 residues. This CDR3 is CASSVAQGLVGNTIYF. For the CDR3, the DNA is TGTGCCAGCAGCGTAGCACAGGGGCTTGTCGGAAACACCATATATTTT. The variable domain in full, with the rest retrieved from reference TRBV9 and TRBJ1-3, is DSGVTQTPKHLITATGQRVTLRCSPRSGDLSVYWYQQSLDQGLQFLIQYYNGEERAKGNILERFSAQQFPDLHSELNLSSLELGDSALYFCASSVAQGLVGNTIYFGEGSWLTVV.

The DNA of the CDR3 is TGTGCCAGTAGGGAGCACCCTAACTATGGCTACACCTTC. This translates into CASREHPNYGYTF. The rearrangement links TRBV19 to TRBJ1-2; D call uncertain. V gave up 6 bases and J gave up 0 bases, with 8 bases separating them. CDR3 length equals 13 residues. Germline CDR1 and CDR2: LNHDA and SQIVND (reference sequence).

The chain carries TRBV11-2 and TRBJ1-4; no reliable D call. With 0 bases removed from V and 8 bases from J, the gap between germline ends came to 7 bases. This CDR3 contains 13 residues. Per the germline V gene, CDR1 is SGHAT and CDR2 is FQNNGV. This CDR3 reads CASSLDMQEKLFF. The CDR3 coding sequence is TGTGCCAGCAGCTTAGATATGCAGGAAAAACTGTTTTTT. The full variable domain, completed using reference TRBV11-2 and TRBJ1-4, is EAGVAQSPRYKIIEKRQSVAFWCNPISGHATLYWYQQILGQGPKLLIQFQNNGVVDDSQLPKDRFSAERLKGVDSTLKIQPAKLEDSAVYLCASSLDMQEKLFFGSGTQLSVL.

This clone was detected a few times. The chain uses TRBV4-1 and TRBJ1-5; 7 bases fit TRBD1. The CDR3 sequence is 15 residues long. V shed 1 base and J 4 bases; nucleotides not matched to a gene: 4. The germline gives CDR1 MGHRA, CDR2 YSYEKL. CDR3 coding DNA: TGCGCCAGCAGCCAAGCAGGGGGAAGGAATCAGCCCCAGCATTTT. Translating it yields CASSQAGGRNQPQHF.

This clone showed up just a few times. This chain links TRBV10-1 with TRBJ1-4; maybe TRBD1 (6 bases). The CDR3 extends over 15 amino acids. The germline gives CDR1 WNHNN, CDR2 SYGVQD (reference sequence). The V end lost 1 base, the J end lost 5 bases, and 11 bases lay between the germline ends. CDR3 DNA: TGCGCCAGCAGTGAGTTCCGGGGGCGAAATGAAAAACTGTTTTTT. Protein: CASSEFRGRNEKLFF.

The sample holds one count of this clone. The J gene is TRBJ1-1, the V gene TRBV15; TRBD1 might be the D (6 bases). This CDR3 is built from 14 residues. Germline V gene sequence: CDR1 LNHNV, CDR2 YYDKDF (reference sequence). Trimming cost V 6 bases and J 4 bases, with 15 bases left between them. CDR3 DNA sequence: TGTGCCACCAGACAGGGCGGGCGCCTCACTGAAGCTTTCTTT. Protein product: CATRQGGRLTEAFF.

This chain links TRBV7-3 with TRBJ2-1; 8 nucleotides line up with TRBD2. The germline gives CDR1 SGHTA, CDR2 FQGTGA. This CDR3 is built from 16 residues. After removal of 5 bases from V and 7 bases from J, the junction contained 13 bases not matched to a gene. CDR3 nucleotides: TGTGCCAGCAGCCCCGATGATGGCGGGAGGAGGAATGAGCAGTTCTTC. Its protein is CASSPDDGGRRNEQFF.

This CDR3 is CASSLYLGEKLFF. The CDR3 DNA is TGTGCCAGCAGCTTATATTTGGGAGAAAAACTGTTTTTT. The rearrangement links TRBV11-2 to TRBJ1-4; unclear D gene. The germline V gene has CDR1 SGHAT and CDR2 FQNNGV. The CDR3 consists of 13 residues. Trimming shortened V by 2 bases and J by 8 bases, and 9 bases separated the two germline ends.

CDR3 loop: CASSGLAGTYNEQFF. The CDR3 coding sequence is TGTGCCAGCAGCGGACTAGCGGGGACCTACAATGAGCAGTTCTTC. The chain has TRBV9 and TRBJ2-1; 11 positions agree with TRBD2. V dropped 3 bases and J dropped 2; count of bases not matched to a gene: 1. In germline, CDR1 is SGDLS, CDR2 YYNGEE. The CDR3 extends over 15 amino acids.

V and J are TRBV6-6 and TRBJ2-5, with D possibly matching TRBD1 (6 bases). Trimming shortened V by 6 bases and J by 2 bases, and 13 bases separated the two germline ends. The germline V gene encodes CDR1 MNHNY and CDR2 SVGAGI (reference sequence). The length of the CDR3 is 14 residues. The CDR3 protein is CASSRGGNQETQYF. The CDR3 region has the DNA TGTGCCAGCAGCAGGGGTGGGAATCAAGAGACCCAGTACTTC.

The rearrangement links TRBV7-9 to TRBJ2-3; TRBD2 might be the D (5 bases). From germline, CDR1 is SEHNR and CDR2 FQNEAQ (reference sequence). Trimming removed 5 bases at V and 0 bases at J, with 18 bases between. This CDR3 spans 17 amino acids. CDR3 residues: CASSVRIKSGSTDTQYF. The CDR3 DNA sequence: TGTGCCAGCAGCGTACGAATTAAAAGCGGAAGCACAGATACGCAGTATTTT.

This chain links TRBV11-3 with TRBJ1-4, with D uncertain. Germline values: CDR1 SGHNT, CDR2 YENEEA. The CDR3 has 16 amino acids. V gave up 3 bases and J gave up 7 bases, with 18 bases separating them. The CDR3 loop reads CASSFLETLPPEKLFF. For the CDR3, the DNA is TGTGCCAGCAGCTTCCTGGAAACACTCCCCCCTGAAAAACTGTTTTTT.

This chain connects TRBV6-1 to TRBJ1-1; a weak D match, TRBD1 (5 bases). The CDR3 runs 15 residues. The germline gives CDR1 MNHNS, CDR2 SASEGT. Trimming pared 4 bases from V and 7 bases from J, leaving 19 bases between. The CDR3 spells CASSAGRGARFEAFF. The CDR3, as DNA: TGTGCCAGCAGTGCCGGTAGGGGCGCCAGATTTGAAGCTTTCTTT.

V usage is TRBV11-2 and J usage is TRBJ1-5, with D unclear. CDR1 and CDR2 (germline): SGHAT, FQNNGV. V was clipped by 5 bases and J by 5 bases, with 10 bases between them. The CDR3 runs 13 residues. CDR3 loop: CASSPGRYQPQHF. The CDR3 region has the DNA TGTGCCAGCAGCCCCGGGAGGTATCAGCCCCAGCATTTT.

The chain has TRBV28 and TRBJ2-2, with D perhaps given as TRBD1 or TRBD2 (5 bases each). This CDR3 region has 13 residues. Germline assignment: CDR1 MDHEN and CDR2 SYDVKM. Trimming took off 6 bases at V and 6 bases at J, with 11 bases between the two ends. CDR3 nucleotides: TGTGCCAGCAGATACGGGGCGTCCGGGGAGCTGTTTTTT. The encoded protein is CASRYGASGELFF.

The V gene is TRBV7-9, the J gene TRBJ2-7; 10 bases are a match to TRBD2. The CDR3 is 14 amino acids. CDR1 and CDR2 from the germline V gene are SEHNR and FQNEAQ (reference sequence). V shed 4 bases, J shed 7 bases, and the junction held 7 bases outside the gene matches. The CDR3 protein is CASSSLGLAQEQYF. The CDR3 DNA reads as TGTGCCAGCAGCTCACTGGGACTAGCGCAAGAGCAGTACTTC.

This chain uses TRBV6-6 with TRBJ1-6; no firm D call. CDR3 length equals 13 residues. Germline V CDR1 and CDR2: MNHNY, SVGAGI (reference sequence). With 2 bases removed from V and 5 bases from J, the gap between germline ends came to 4 bases. CDR3 coding DNA: TGTGCCAGCAGTTACAGTGATAATTCACCCCTCCACTTT. This translates into CASSYSDNSPLHF.

The V and J genes are TRBV29-1 and TRBJ2-7, with 10 bases that match TRBD2. CDR1 SQVTM and CDR2 ANQGSEA come from the germline V gene. V dropped 6 bases and J dropped 5; count of bases not matched to a gene: 7. This CDR3 has 13 amino acids. CDR3 DNA: TGCAGCGTCGCGGGACTAGCGCTCCACGAGCAGTACTTC. Protein: CSVAGLALHEQYF.

The J gene is TRBJ2-1, the V gene TRBV6-1; D not certain. The germline V gene encodes CDR1 MNHNS and CDR2 SASEGT. Between the trimmed V and J ends, which lost 7 bases and 15 bases, there was a span of 22 bases. CDR3 size: 13 residues. CDR3: CASTLSGDLSLFF. The CDR3 region has the DNA TGTGCCAGCACCCTAAGTGGGGATCTTTCGCTGTTCTTC.

The V gene is TRBV6-4, the J gene TRBJ2-2; the D call may be TRBD1 or TRBD2 (6 bases each). The germline V gene encodes CDR1 MRHNA and CDR2 SNTAGT. This CDR3 has 13 amino acids. The V end was cut by 9 bases, the J end by 5 bases, with 13 bases between. CDR3 region: CARGGIATGELFF. The CDR3 nucleotides are TGTGCCAGAGGGGGGATCGCTACCGGGGAGCTGTTTTTT.

The chain's CDR3 is CASSREQGAGEQYF. The CDR3 nucleotides read TGCGCCAGCAGCCGAGAGCAGGGGGCGGGCGAGCAGTACTTC. The chain employs TRBV4-3 and TRBJ2-7, with TRBD1 matching 8 bases. After removal of 4 bases from V and 6 bases from J, the junction contained 8 bases not matched to a gene. The CDR3 loop spans 14 amino acids. The germline V gene encodes CDR1 LGHNA and CDR2 YSLEER.

V is TRBV9 and J is TRBJ2-5, with 8 bases aligning to TRBD1. This CDR3 comprises 14 residues. The germline V gene encodes CDR1 SGDLS and CDR2 YYNGEE. V shed 3 bases and J 4 bases; nucleotides not matched to a gene: 5. For the CDR3, the DNA is TGTGCCAGCAGCGCCGGACAGGGCCGAGAGACCCAGTACTTC. Translated: CASSAGQGRETQYF. The full variable domain, rest sourced from reference TRBV9 and TRBJ2-5, is DSGVTQTPKHLITATGQRVTLRCSPRSGDLSVYWYQQSLDQGLQFLIQYYNGEERAKGNILERFSAQQFPDLHSELNLSSLELGDSALYFCASSAGQGRETQYFGPGTRLLVL.